The 20 T cell receptor beta chains below were found in one sample sequenced in a study of shared clonotypes between healthy human individuals. Assay used: immunoSEQ multiplex PCR; TCRdb lists only in-frame clones, some missing. The sample gives millions of clones, more than 85% of which show up once; under 2% is in the top ten. Naive CD8 cells were CD45RO-negative, positively selected for CCR7, excluding terminally differentiated effector memory CD45RA+ cells. The sample taken for sequencing was naive CD8+ T cells from PBMCs. The receptors were gathered from a man aged 18-30 years in good health. Some clones in this sample may be carry-over from other donors' samples.

In DNA, the CDR3 is TGTGCCAGCAGCCCCCGGGACAGGGGTTTTGGGTTCGGCTCCTACAATGAGCAGTTCTTC. This sequence encodes CASSPRDRGFGFGSYNEQFF. The V gene is TRBV13, the J gene TRBJ2-1; 10 positions agree with TRBD1. This CDR3 contains 20 residues. With 5 bases clipped from V and 0 bases from J, the junction kept 16 bases outside the gene matches. Germline V CDR1 and CDR2: PRHDT, FYEKMQ (reference sequence).

The chain recombines TRBV11-2 with TRBJ2-3, with unresolved D. CDR3 length equals 12 residues. Trimming took 3 bases from V and 4 from J, leaving 5 bases between them. Germline V gene lookup returns CDR1 SGHAT and CDR2 FQNNGV. The CDR3 here is CASSLYPDTQYF. For the CDR3, the DNA is TGTGCCAGCAGCTTGTACCCAGATACGCAGTATTTT.

This rearrangement joins TRBV6-5 to TRBJ1-5, with a possible D match to TRBD1 (5 bases). Trimming pared 4 bases from V and 7 bases from J, leaving 11 bases between. Germline V CDR1 and CDR2: MNHEY, SVGAGI. This CDR3 is built from 13 residues. The DNA for the CDR3 is TGTGCCAGCAGTTCAGGGCTGAGGCAGCCCCAGCATTTT. Protein product: CASSSGLRQPQHF.

The chain carries TRBV6-1 and TRBJ2-7, with a weak D call TRBD1 (6 bases). Germline CDR1 is MNHNS and CDR2 is SASEGT. The CDR3 is 15 amino acids. Trimming took off 2 bases at V and 9 bases at J, with 20 bases between the two ends. The CDR3 coding sequence is TGTGCCAGCAGTGAAAGCGGTTACAGGGTTTCAATGCAGTACTTC. As protein: CASSESGYRVSMQYF.

V gene TRBV6-4 combines with J gene TRBJ1-2; D possibly corresponds to TRBD1 (6 bases). V was pared by 2 bases and J by 10 bases, with 11 bases between. This CDR3 has 12 amino acids. CDR1 and CDR2 (germline): MRHNA, SNTAGT. The CDR3 bases are TGTGCCAGCAGTGACCTTACAGGGAACTACACCTTC. Translating it yields CASSDLTGNYTF.

This rearrangement joins TRBV2 to TRBJ2-7, with 15 bases aligning to TRBD2. CDR1 and CDR2 from the germline V gene are SNHLY and FYNNEI. The CDR3 length is 15 residues. V lost 8 bases and J lost 7; bases outside the gene matches: 9. DNA for the CDR3: TGTGCCAGCTCCGAATGGACTAGCGGGAGGGTTGAGCAGTACTTC. This sequence encodes CASSEWTSGRVEQYF.

V usage is TRBV5-6 and J usage is TRBJ2-7; D is possibly TRBD1 (6 bases). V was clipped by 2 bases and J by 1 base, with 13 bases between them. The CDR3 spans 15 residues. The germline CDR1 and CDR2 sequences are SGHDT and YYEEEE. CDR3 sequence: CASSFKRTVSYEQYF. The CDR3 DNA sequence: TGTGCCAGCAGCTTCAAGAGGACAGTTTCCTACGAGCAGTACTTC.

The chain combines TRBV9 with TRBJ2-1; 10 bases line up with TRBD2. From germline, CDR1 is SGDLS and CDR2 YYNGEE. CDR3 length equals 15 residues. J gave up 5 bases and V 3 bases, and 5 bases lay outside the gene matches. In nucleotides, the CDR3 is TGTGCCAGCAGCGGACCTAGCGGGAGCCACAATGAGCAGTTCTTC. Translation gives CASSGPSGSHNEQFF.

The chain links TRBV19 to TRBJ1-1, with TRBD1 matching 8 bases. The CDR3 spans 18 residues. The V and J ends lost 7 bases and 6 bases, in that order; junction bases with no gene match: 22. Germline CDR1 and CDR2: LNHDA and SQIVND (reference sequence). CDR3 region: CASKSTGDVQPQHSEAFF. The CDR3 DNA reads as TGTGCCAGTAAGTCGACAGGGGACGTGCAGCCGCAACACTCTGAAGCTTTCTTT.

As to this clone: In the same sample, other DNA sequences code for this CDR3. This chain links TRBV29-1 with TRBJ2-2; TRBD1 matches 9 bases. This CDR3 has 13 residues. Germline V gives CDR1 SQVTM, CDR2 ANQGSEA. V lost 7 bases to trimming and J lost 6 bases; unmatched junction nucleotides: 6. The CDR3 loop reads CSARTGAAGELFF. DNA of the CDR3: TGCAGCGCCAGGACAGGGGCTGCCGGGGAGCTGTTTTTT.

The V and J genes are TRBV15 and TRBJ1-2; D call uncertain. The CDR3 has 14 residues. Trimming stripped 1 base from V and 3 bases from J, with 9 bases between. Germline CDR1 is LNHNV and CDR2 is YYDKDF (reference sequence). The CDR3, as DNA: TGTGCCACCAGCAGAGTCCCGACGGACTATGGCTACACCTTC. Protein: CATSRVPTDYGYTF.

The V call is TRBV7-3, the J call TRBJ2-2; D unresolved. CDR3 length equals 14 residues. The germline CDR1 and CDR2 sequences are SGHTA and FQGTGA. Trimming cost V 2 bases and J 3 bases, with 7 bases left between them. The CDR3 coding sequence is TGTGCCAGCAGCTTATCTAGATACACCGGGGAGCTGTTTTTT. It specifies CASSLSRYTGELFF.

This clone was counted once. The rearrangement links TRBV6-1 to TRBJ2-1; D is unclear. V lost 0 bases to trimming and J lost 8 bases, with 2 bases between them. The CDR3 contains 11 residues. Germline V gene data show CDR1 as MNHNS and CDR2 as SASEGT. CDR3 sequence (DNA): TGTGCCAGCAGTGAAGCCCATGAGCAGTTCTTC. This encodes CASSEAHEQFF.

The V call is TRBV21-1, the J call TRBJ2-7; the table calls TRBD2, which could not be checked here. TRBV21-1 is listed as a pseudogene. The CDR3 consists of 16 residues. DNA of the CDR3: TGTGCCAGCAGCAAACTGCGGACTTGTCAATCCTACGAGCAGTACTTC. Its protein is CASSKLRTCQSYEQYF.

This clone was detected once. The sample holds other DNA sequences that translate to the same CDR3. The chain is built from TRBV7-9 and TRBJ1-1; TRBD1 might be the D (5 bases). The CDR3 sequence is 14 residues long. CDR1 is SEHNR and CDR2 is FQNEAQ in the germline V gene (reference sequence). V was cut by 1 base and J by 1 base, with 7 bases left in between. In DNA, the CDR3 is TGTGCCAGCAGCTTAGGCCAGGGGAACACTGAAGCTTTCTTT. Amino acids: CASSLGQGNTEAFF.

This chain uses TRBV29-1 with TRBJ2-1; D is unclear. The V end was cut by 4 bases, the J end by 12 bases, with 4 bases between. The CDR3 runs to 8 residues. Germline V gene data show CDR1 as SQVTM and CDR2 as ANQGSEA. Here the CDR3 reads CSVGAQFF. Here the CDR3 DNA reads TGCAGCGTTGGCGCGCAGTTCTTC.

The chain joins TRBV27 to TRBJ2-2, with 10 bases lining up with TRBD2. CDR1 MNHEY and CDR2 SMNVEV come from the germline V gene (reference sequence). The junction had 7 bases not matched to a gene; V was cut back by 5 bases and J by 7 bases. The CDR3 covers 15 residues. CDR3 DNA: TGTGCCAGCAGTCCAGCGGGAGGGCCTCACGGGGAGCTGTTTTTT. Residues: CASSPAGGPHGELFF.

The chain recombines TRBV9 with TRBJ2-1; 13 positions match TRBD2. From germline, CDR1 is SGDLS and CDR2 YYNGEE. This CDR3 is built from 13 residues. The V and J ends lost 6 bases and 10 bases, in that order; junction bases with no gene match: 4. The CDR3: CASNGLAGVEQFF. CDR3 DNA sequence: TGTGCCAGCAACGGACTAGCGGGAGTCGAGCAGTTCTTC.

The gene calls are TRBV10-3 and TRBJ2-5; 9 bases are a match to TRBD1. The germline V gene has CDR1 ENHRY and CDR2 SYGVKD. The J segment lost 5 bases and the V segment lost 2 bases, leaving 15 bases of the junction unmatched. This CDR3 is 18 amino acids long. CDR3: CAISETITGGVPHETQYF. The CDR3 DNA is TGTGCCATCAGTGAGACCATCACAGGGGGCGTCCCCCACGAGACCCAGTACTTC.

J is TRBJ1-4 and V is TRBV28; 9 bases agree with TRBD1. This CDR3 region has 15 residues. The germline gives CDR1 MDHEN, CDR2 SYDVKM. The ends lost 4 bases at V and 8 bases at J; junction bases unmatched: 8. The CDR3 DNA reads TGTGCCAGCAGTTCATACAGGGGGCTGAGAGAAAAACTGTTTTTT. This gives the protein CASSSYRGLREKLFF.